This TCR beta chain stems from a study of blood T cell repertoires in COVID-19 (dated by TCRdb to 2019 to 2021). About the study as a whole: Collaborator samples came from the United States, Italy and Spain and covered acute and convalescent phases of COVID-19. The repertoires were released in a freely available public database intended as a resource for research on the immune response to SARS-CoV-2. Where available, HLA class I and class II types were taken from metadata supplied by the sample provider and were not determined by assay-based typing. The samples were drawn from the first 160 participants of the ongoing ImmuneRACE study and from under 1,500 subjects provided by 6 global collaborators. The dataset comprised deeply sampled blood TCRbeta repertoires from subjects exposed to, actively infected with, or recovered from COVID-19. A de-identified subject ID, COVID-19 status, age in years and sex were almost always included in the sample metadata. The material from the prospective study consisted of cDNA or gDNA derived from T cells, B-cell-depleted T cells, or PBMCs.

The CDR3 sequence holds 15 residues, the cysteine and phenylalanine included. Solely the CDR3 DNA is kept, with 45 bases framed from the first base. According to the germline V gene, CDR1 reads MNHEY and CDR2 reads SVGAGI. Trimming removed 6 bases from V and 4 bases from J; the gene matches leave 4 bases unexplained. TCRbeta CDR3 regions were amplified from genomic DNA using the immunoSEQ Assay, a bias-controlled multiplex PCR. On the authors' methods: Nucleated cell counts per sample were estimated from amplification of reference gene primers within the assay. Sequence reads were collapsed and filtered to measure the absolute abundance of every unique TCRbeta CDR3 rearrangement. For each sample, productive Simpson clonality was calculated as the square root of Simpson's diversity index across productive rearrangements. The immuneACCESS repertoire file appears here via TCRdb, limited to in-frame rearrangements. These files lack a portion of the clones; in checked studies, under half of the deficit traces to unresolved V genes, and the cause of the others is not known. The DNA was the basis for D and trimming; V, J and clone size are from that table. The sample table holds roughly 160,000 clones, of which approximately 80% were seen once. About 11% of the sample is held by the ten biggest clonotypes.

Participants in the prospective study were aged roughly 18 to 89 years, lived in 20 to 30 United States geographic areas, and enrolled through a virtual design. To assign participants to cohorts, the prospective study relied on clinical history that participants themselves reported in a screening survey and a study questionnaire. ImmuneRACE Cohort 3 recovered participants were defined by two consecutive negative NP/OP PCR tests, healthcare professional clearance, or symptom resolution. Each participant in the prospective study had whole blood, serum and a nasopharyngeal or oropharyngeal swab collected by mobile phlebotomists. Participants in the prospective study had the option to provide additional blood draws and questionnaires over a roughly two-month period. Before DNA extraction, prospective study blood samples were shipped either frozen or at room temperature. Concerning this clone itself: Its recognized antigen is unknown. Per-base qualities were not stored, and no clone one base away is much larger.

The investigation overall reported the following: The amount of clinical and demographic metadata varied by source and participant and was provided uncurated.

The sample consisted of PBMCs or T cells enriched from blood (not recorded which). The TCR sequence derives from a man in his fifties or sixties who had recovered from COVID-19. This sequence uses TRBV6-5 and TRBJ1-5; 12 bases in the junction line up with TRBD1. The CDR3 protein sequence reads: CASRGTGGRNQPQHF. In nucleotide form, the sequence is TGTGCCAGCAGAGGGACAGGGGGCCGGAATCAGCCCCAGCATTTT.